The 10 T cell receptor beta chains given below trace back to one sample, sequenced in a study of blood T cell repertoires in COVID-19. Clones were read by immunoSEQ multiplex PCR, and TCRdb kept only the in-frame ones, dropping some. Here the sample spans about 310,000 clones, roughly 90% being singletons. Sequencing used PBMCs or T cells enriched from blood (not recorded which). The origin of the receptors is a woman younger than 30 with acute COVID-19.

The chain uses TRBV7-9 and TRBJ2-5, with a possible D match to TRBD2 (6 bases). Germline V gene sequence: CDR1 SEHNR, CDR2 FQNEAQ (reference sequence). The CDR3 is 16 residues long. V lost 7 bases and J 0 bases, leaving 18 bases between the germline ends. The CDR3 DNA reads TGTGCCAGCATCCCCTGGCGGGGCGGGGACCAAGAGACCCAGTACTTC. This translates into CASIPWRGGDQETQYF.

This clone showed up just a few times. CDR3 amino acids: CASSITRTGKMNTEAFF. The CDR3 DNA is TGTGCCAGTAGTATCACAAGGACAGGCAAGATGAACACTGAAGCTTTCTTT. The chain is built from TRBV19 and TRBJ1-1; 7 nucleotides agree with TRBD1. This CDR3 contains 17 residues. J lost 0 bases, V lost 3 bases, and 10 bases had no gene match. The germline V gene encodes CDR1 LNHDA and CDR2 SQIVND (reference sequence).

The rearrangement uses TRBV11-1 and TRBJ2-7; tentative D call: TRBD1 (7 bases). CDR1 and CDR2 (germline): SGHAT, FQDESV (reference sequence). V lost 1 base and J lost 7, with 17 bases in between. CDR3 length: 15 residues. The CDR3 region is CASSLDVLPGGEQYF. The DNA for the CDR3 is TGTGCCAGCAGCTTAGACGTTCTTCCAGGGGGGGAGCAGTACTTC.

The chain joins TRBV4-1 to TRBJ1-1; 8 positions match TRBD1. Germline V CDR1 and CDR2: MGHRA, YSYEKL. Unmatched junction bases numbered 4, after V lost 0 bases and J lost 4 bases. The CDR3 runs 15 residues. The CDR3 sequence is CASSQEGRGLTEAFF. The DNA of the CDR3 is TGCGCCAGCAGCCAAGAAGGCAGGGGGCTCACTGAAGCTTTCTTT.

The chain combines TRBV19 with TRBJ1-5; 12 nucleotides agree with TRBD1. This CDR3 has 14 residues. Trimming at V came to 7 bases and at J to 6 bases, leaving 4 bases not matched to a gene. CDR1 and CDR2 (germline): LNHDA, SQIVND (reference sequence). CDR3 nucleotides: TGTGCCAGTACTGGGACAGGGGGCAGTCAGCCCCAGCATTTT. Protein product: CASTGTGGSQPQHF. The full variable domain, rest sourced from reference TRBV19 and TRBJ1-5, is DGGITQSPKYLFRKEGQNVTLSCEQNLNHDAMYWYRQDPGQGLRLIYYSQIVNDFQKGDIAEGYSVSREKKESFPLTVTSAQKNPTAFYLCASTGTGGSQPQHFGDGTRLSIL.

The V call is TRBV28, the J call TRBJ1-2; D might be TRBD1 (6 bases). The CDR3 loop spans 14 amino acids. The V gene's germline CDR1 is MDHEN and CDR2 SYDVKM. Trimming took off 2 bases at V and 14 bases at J, with 21 bases between the two ends. CDR3 sequence (DNA): TGTGCCAGCAGTTTAGCCCCTGGGACATCCGGGGATACCTTC. It is translated as CASSLAPGTSGDTF.

This clone has only one observation. The genes are TRBV6-5 and TRBJ1-5; a weak D match, TRBD1 (6 bases). V was trimmed by 6 bases and J by 0 bases, leaving 9 bases between them. This CDR3 has 14 residues. Germline V CDR1 and CDR2: MNHEY, SVGAGI. The CDR3 reads CASSRTASNQPQHF. The CDR3 DNA follows: TGTGCCAGCAGCCGGACAGCTAGCAATCAGCCCCAGCATTTT.

The chain joins TRBV2 to TRBJ2-7; 8 bases fit TRBD1. The CDR3 runs to 12 residues. CDR1 is SNHLY and CDR2 is FYNNEI in the germline V gene. The V gene end was trimmed by 9 bases and the J gene end by 4 bases; junction bases not matched to a gene: 5. The CDR3 region is CASGQGLYEQYF. The CDR3 coding sequence is TGTGCCAGTGGACAGGGATTGTACGAGCAGTACTTC.

The V and J genes are TRBV7-3 and TRBJ2-1, with 14 bases lining up with TRBD2. The CDR3 runs to 16 residues. Germline lookup yields CDR1 SGHTA and CDR2 FQGTGA. V trimming: 5 bases; J trimming: 8 bases; junction bases outside the gene matches: 8. CDR3 in DNA: TGTGCCAGCAGCCCCAGACTAGCGGGAGGGTCGGATGAGCAGTTCTTC. Encoded protein: CASSPRLAGGSDEQFF.

The genes are TRBV28 and TRBJ2-7; D remains unclear. The CDR3 length is 14 residues. Trimming cost V 2 bases and J 0 bases, with 8 bases left between them. The germline V gene has CDR1 MDHEN and CDR2 SYDVKM. CDR3 sequence (DNA): TGTGCCAGCAGTTTACTAACCCTCTCCTACGAGCAGTACTTC. Amino acid sequence: CASSLLTLSYEQYF.